The 28 T cell receptor beta chains below come from one sample, sequenced in a study of blood T cells in healthy people across ages. PCR was performed a second time for about 7 to 12 cycles using a sample-barcoded 5' primer and a J-beta primer mix. Using its own MiXCR run on the 5' RACE reads, TCRdb lists one record per CDR3 protein. The sample has some 1.5 million distinct CDR3 sequences; 28% are singletons. Sequenced sample: blood. These receptors all come from a woman aged 25-40 years in good health.

This sequence joins TRBV7-9 and TRBJ2-2, with unresolved D. Germline V gene lookup returns CDR1 SEHNR and CDR2 FQNEAQ (reference sequence). CDR3 length: 14 residues. The germline V and J ends were trimmed by 3 bases and 6 bases, with 11 bases remaining between them. CDR3 DNA: TGTGCCAGCAGCTTCAACGAGGCCGCCGGGGAGCTGTTTTTT. Translation gives CASSFNEAAGELFF.

This clonotype has only a few counts. The chain combines TRBV20-1 with TRBJ2-7; TRBD2 agrees at 9 bases. Per germline, CDR1 DFQATT and CDR2 SNEGSKA (reference sequence). This CDR3 has 17 amino acids. The J segment lost 4 bases and the V segment lost 0 bases, leaving 13 bases of the junction unmatched. The CDR3 nucleotides are TGCAGTGCTAGAGATCCGGTGTTGGCGGGGGGGATTTACGAGCAGTACTTC. It is translated as CSARDPVLAGGIYEQYF.

V and J are TRBV12-3 or TRBV12-4 and TRBJ2-3; weak D call: TRBD2 (6 bases). V was clipped by 6 bases and J by 6 bases, with 19 bases between them. The CDR3 contains 15 residues. The CDR3 loop reads CASSSGVEGVDTQYF. The CDR3 DNA reads as TGTGCCAGCAGCTCGGGGGTGGAGGGAGTGGATACGCAGTATTTT.

This clonotype showed up just a few times. The rearrangement joins TRBV20-1 to TRBJ1-5; D is uncertain. V was cut by 6 bases and J by 6 bases, with 18 bases left in between. Germline assignment: CDR1 DFQATT and CDR2 SNEGSKA (reference sequence). The CDR3 covers 14 residues. CDR3 DNA: TGCAGTGCCGCCGTCATGGAGGGAGGTCAGCCCCAGCATTTT. Encoded protein: CSAAVMEGGQPQHF.

This clonotype has a count of ten or more. The rearrangement joins TRBV3-1 to TRBJ2-1; D gene ambiguous. V gave up 0 bases and J gave up 5 bases, with 8 bases separating them. Germline CDR1 is LGHDT and CDR2 is YNNKEL (reference sequence). This CDR3 region has 14 residues. The CDR3 DNA follows: TGTGCCAGCAGCCAAGATTTGGGCAACAATGAGCAGTTCTTC. Translation: CASSQDLGNNEQFF.

Ten or more counts support this clonotype. The chain couples TRBV10-3 to TRBJ2-7; D not certain. The germline V gene has CDR1 ENHRY and CDR2 SYGVKD. There are 14 residues in the CDR3. V lost 4 bases and J lost 7, with 17 bases in between. CDR3 protein: CAISVHSLVMEQYF. The CDR3 DNA sequence: TGTGCCATCAGTGTTCACAGTCTTGTAATGGAGCAGTACTTC.

This clonotype was seen more than once but under ten times. The gene calls are TRBV5-1 and TRBJ2-7; 14 bases map to TRBD2. Germline CDR1 and CDR2: SGHRS and YFSETQ. Germline trimming cut 1 base from V and 2 bases from J; bases unmatched to any gene: 5. This CDR3 comprises 17 residues. In DNA form, the CDR3 reads TGCGCCAGCAGCTTGAGGACTAGCGGGGGGTATCCCTACGAGCAGTACTTC. Amino acid sequence: CASSLRTSGGYPYEQYF.

A few counts support this clonotype. V and J are TRBV7-9 and TRBJ2-3; D is unclear. CDR3 length: 16 residues. V was clipped by 6 bases and J by 0 bases, with 16 bases between them. Germline CDR1 SEHNR, CDR2 FQNEAQ (reference sequence). The chain's CDR3 is CASRLPIDGSTDTQYF. CDR3 in DNA: TGTGCCAGCAGGCTGCCCATCGACGGTAGCACAGATACGCAGTATTTT. Using reference TRBV7-9 and TRBJ2-3 for the parts outside the CDR3, the full variable domain is DTGVSQNPRHKITKRGQNVTFRCDPISEHNRLYWYRQTLGQGPEFLTYFQNEAQLEKSRLLSDRFSAERPKGSFSTLEIQRTEQGDSAMYLCASRLPIDGSTDTQYFGPGTRLTVL.

V gene TRBV29-1 combines with J gene TRBJ2-1; 13 nucleotides agree with TRBD2. Germline assignment: CDR1 SQVTM and CDR2 ANQGSEA. This CDR3 has 17 residues. Unmatched junction bases numbered 10, after V lost 5 bases and J lost 3 bases. CDR3 residues: CSVRRTSGGPVYNEQFF. The CDR3 DNA sequence: TGCAGCGTTCGCAGGACTAGCGGGGGTCCCGTCTACAATGAGCAGTTCTTC.

Only a few counts were recorded for this clonotype. The J gene is TRBJ1-6, the V gene TRBV5-1; no reliable D call. The CDR3 loop spans 16 amino acids. Trimming took 0 bases from V and 3 from J, leaving 10 bases between them. The germline V gene has CDR1 SGHRS and CDR2 YFSETQ. The CDR3 DNA reads as TGCGCCAGCAGCTTGGCCCTGGGCGGCTATAATTCACCCCTCCACTTT. Its protein product is CASSLALGGYNSPLHF.

Only a few counts were recorded for this clonotype. The chain links TRBV5-1 to TRBJ2-5, with 10 positions matching TRBD2. V was pared by 0 bases and J by 0 bases, with 11 bases of the junction left unmatched. The CDR3 runs to 19 residues. The germline V gene has CDR1 SGHRS and CDR2 YFSETQ. The chain's CDR3 is CASSLVRTSGSVYQETQYF. The CDR3 DNA sequence: TGCGCCAGCAGCTTGGTTCGGACTAGCGGTTCTGTTTACCAAGAGACCCAGTACTTC.

The chain carries TRBV12-3 or TRBV12-4 and TRBJ2-7; possibly TRBD1 for D (6 bases). Trimming left V 6 bases short and J 7 bases short, with 16 bases between. This CDR3 is 13 amino acids long. The DNA of the CDR3 is TGTGCCAGCAGGCCCGGACAGACTCGGGAGCAGTACTTC. It yields the protein CASRPGQTREQYF.

This clonotype was seen many times. The J gene is TRBJ2-5, the V gene TRBV7-2; D uncertain. Germline V lookup: CDR1 SGHTA, CDR2 FQGNSA. The CDR3 is made up of 13 amino acids. V lost 5 bases, J lost 4 bases, and 11 bases lay in between. In nucleotides, the CDR3 is TGTGCCAGCAGCCGAGGAATAGGAGAGACCCAGTACTTC. Translated: CASSRGIGETQYF. The whole variable domain, filled in from reference TRBV7-2 and TRBJ2-5, reads GAGVSQSPSNKVTEKGKDVELRCDPISGHTALYWYRQSLGQGLEFLIYFQGNSAPDKSGLPSDRFSAERTGGSVSTLTIQRTQQEDSAVYLCASSRGIGETQYFGPGTRLLVL.

V and J are TRBV14 and TRBJ2-7, with unresolved D. The CDR3 sequence is 14 residues long. The V gene's germline CDR1 is SGHDN and CDR2 FVKESK. Trimming removed 3 bases at V and 2 bases at J, with 11 bases between. In DNA, the CDR3 is TGTGCCAGCAGCCAGGGTGTAGCCACCTACGAGCAGTACTTC. Residues: CASSQGVATYEQYF.

This clonotype was seen at least ten times. The rearrangement joins TRBV4-3 to TRBJ2-1; D might be TRBD2 (6 bases). The ends were cut back, 0 bases at V and 4 bases at J, with 10 bases in the middle. CDR3 size: 15 residues. Germline values: CDR1 LGHNA, CDR2 YSLEER. The CDR3: CASSQDRRGYNEQFF. CDR3 DNA: TGCGCCAGCAGCCAAGACCGGCGGGGATACAATGAGCAGTTCTTC.

This clonotype was recorded only once. The chain carries TRBV9 and TRBJ2-1; 9 bases are a match to TRBD2. CDR1 SGDLS and CDR2 YYNGEE come from the germline V gene. J gave up 6 bases and V 7 bases, and 11 bases lay outside the gene matches. The CDR3 covers 15 residues. CDR3 sequence reads: CASGGAGGFLNEQFF. CDR3 DNA sequence: TGTGCCAGCGGAGGGGCGGGAGGGTTTCTCAATGAGCAGTTCTTC.

In its sample, this clonotype was seen many times. The V gene is TRBV6-2 or TRBV6-3, the J gene TRBJ1-5, with 9 bases aligning to TRBD1. Looked up from germline, CDR1 is MNHEY and CDR2 is SVGEGT. CDR3 size: 15 residues. V was pared by 5 bases and J by 7 bases, with 9 bases of the junction left unmatched. CDR3 nucleotides: TGTGCCAGCAGTCCAGGACAGGGGCCAAGGCAGCCCCAGCATTTT. Residues: CASSPGQGPRQPQHF.

This clonotype came up many times. This chain links TRBV7-2 with TRBJ2-4, with 7 bases aligning to TRBD2. V trimming: 7 bases; J trimming: 1 base; junction bases outside the gene matches: 16. The CDR3 is 18 residues long. Germline V gene sequence: CDR1 SGHTA, CDR2 FQGNSA. The CDR3 protein is CASTDHYSGWEAKNIQYF. The DNA of the CDR3 is TGTGCCAGCACCGATCACTATAGCGGGTGGGAGGCCAAAAACATTCAGTACTTC. The full variable domain, completed using reference TRBV7-2 and TRBJ2-4, is GAGVSQSPSNKVTEKGKDVELRCDPISGHTALYWYRQSLGQGLEFLIYFQGNSAPDKSGLPSDRFSAERTGGSVSTLTIQRTQQEDSAVYLCASTDHYSGWEAKNIQYFGAGTRLSVL.

The chain combines TRBV6-2 or TRBV6-3 with TRBJ1-5; TRBD1 aligns across 8 bases. Trimming cost V 5 bases and J 9 bases; bases outside gene matches: 9. The germline V gene has CDR1 MNHEY and CDR2 SVGEGT. This CDR3 region has 14 residues. CDR3: CASSPDRGLTPQHF. Here the CDR3 DNA reads TGTGCCAGCAGTCCCGACAGGGGTCTCACGCCCCAGCATTTT.

The CDR3 sequence is CASSLGTPEGNTEAFF. The CDR3 DNA sequence: TGTGCCAGCAGCCTCGGGACACCCGAGGGGAACACTGAAGCTTTCTTT. The chain is built from TRBV2 and TRBJ1-1, with D perhaps matching TRBD1 (6 bases). V was clipped by 6 bases and J by 1 base, with 18 bases between them. The CDR3 runs to 16 residues. CDR1 is SNHLY and CDR2 is FYNNEI in the germline V gene.

This clonotype has only a few counts. This chain links TRBV4-1 with TRBJ2-5; 10 bases match TRBD1. The CDR3 spans 16 residues. Trimming cost V 0 bases and J 5 bases; bases outside gene matches: 6. CDR1 MGHRA and CDR2 YSYEKL come from the germline V gene. CDR3 protein: CASSQDQGQGLETQYF. CDR3 coding DNA: TGCGCCAGCAGCCAAGATCAGGGACAGGGGTTGGAGACCCAGTACTTC.

A few counts support this clonotype. This rearrangement joins TRBV5-1 to TRBJ2-3, with TRBD2 identical over 10 bases. V lost 3 bases to trimming and J lost 4 bases; unmatched junction nucleotides: 8. Per germline, CDR1 SGHRS and CDR2 YFSETQ. The CDR3 covers 16 residues. CDR3 DNA: TGCGCCAGCAGCTCGCCTAGCGGGGGCCGGGCAGATACGCAGTATTTT. Amino acids: CASSSPSGGRADTQYF.

This rearrangement joins TRBV5-5 to TRBJ1-2; 10 bases agree with TRBD1. The CDR3 is made up of 16 amino acids. CDR1 SGHKS and CDR2 YYEKEE come from the germline V gene (reference sequence). Trimming cost V 4 bases and J 8 bases; bases outside gene matches: 14. The CDR3 sequence: CASSVPWTGGIEGYTF. CDR3 in DNA: TGTGCCAGCAGCGTGCCATGGACAGGGGGAATAGAGGGCTACACCTTC.

This clonotype was detected ten times or more. The chain couples TRBV18 to TRBJ1-2; D gene unclear. Per the germline V gene, CDR1 is KGHSH and CDR2 is LQKENI. V was shortened by 3 bases and J by 8 bases, with 13 bases between the two germline ends. The CDR3 loop spans 13 amino acids. The CDR3 DNA reads TGTGCCAGCTCACCCTCCGGGAGGGAAGGCTACACCTTC. This codes for CASSPSGREGYTF.

This clonotype was observed a few times. The chain links TRBV11-2 to TRBJ2-1; 9 bases match TRBD2. Germline CDR1 is SGHAT and CDR2 is FQNNGV. The CDR3 loop spans 12 amino acids. The J segment lost 9 bases and the V segment lost 11 bases, leaving 8 bases of the junction unmatched. The CDR3 here is CAWGGRESEQFF. The CDR3, as DNA: TGTGCCTGGGGCGGGAGGGAGTCTGAGCAGTTCTTC. Drawing the rest from reference TRBV11-2 and TRBJ2-1, the complete variable domain is EAGVAQSPRYKIIEKRQSVAFWCNPISGHATLYWYQQILGQGPKLLIQFQNNGVVDDSQLPKDRFSAERLKGVDSTLKIQPAKLEDSAVYLCAWGGRESEQFFGPGTRLTVL.

In its sample, this clonotype was seen a few times. The junction differs from germline at one of its ends, possibly a read error. This chain joins TRBV29-1 and TRBJ2-7, with 10 bases identical to TRBD1. The V gene's germline CDR1 is SQVTM and CDR2 ANQGSEA. The CDR3 spans 14 residues. The CDR3 region is CNVEGWTGGHEQYF. The CDR3 region has the DNA TGCAACGTTGAAGGGTGGACAGGGGGACACGAGCAGTACTTC.

The chain combines TRBV19 with TRBJ1-1; D remains ambiguous. The V gene's germline CDR1 is LNHDA and CDR2 SQIVND (reference sequence). This CDR3 contains 13 residues. V shed 5 bases and J shed 1 base, with 8 bases lying between them. The CDR3 bases are TGTGCCAGTAGTTGGTTTGGGAACACTGAAGCTTTCTTT. Its protein product is CASSWFGNTEAFF.

V usage is TRBV6-5 and J usage is TRBJ1-2; 10 bases line up with TRBD1. Germline V gene sequence: CDR1 MNHEY, CDR2 SVGAGI. Unmatched junction bases numbered 8, after V lost 5 bases and J lost 8 bases. The CDR3 length is 14 residues. DNA of the CDR3: TGTGCCAGCAGTCCTCCGGGACAGGGGAAAGGCTACACCTTC. This encodes CASSPPGQGKGYTF.